This T cell receptor beta chain was documented in a study of blood T cell repertoires in COVID-19. Across the whole study: The study drew acute and convalescent COVID-19 samples from the United States, Italy and Spain.

Participants were aged roughly 18 to 89 years from more than 20 US areas. Membership in each cohort depended on participant-reported clinical history. Under the authors' procedure: Reference gene primer amplification gave estimated nucleated cell counts. The protocol was immunoSEQ multiplex PCR, while the TCRdb copy is restricted to in-frame clones and leaves out a portion. The D gene and trimming were derived from the DNA, and the V and J assignments and clone size from that table. The sample shows approximately 150,000 clones, over 80% of them seen only once. The CDR3 is 15 residues long. V was pared by 3 bases and J by 0 bases, with 4 bases of the junction left unmatched. The germline V gene encodes CDR1 LGHNA and CDR2 YSLEER.

The sequencing sample was made of PBMCs or T cells enriched from blood (not recorded which). This sequence joins TRBV4-3 and TRBJ1-2; 7 positions agree with TRBD1. The sequence derives from a man between 65 and 85 years old who had been exposed to COVID-19. DNA for the CDR3: TGCGCCAGCAGCCAGGACAGGAAAGCTAACTATGGCTACACCTTC. As protein: CASSQDRKANYGYTF.